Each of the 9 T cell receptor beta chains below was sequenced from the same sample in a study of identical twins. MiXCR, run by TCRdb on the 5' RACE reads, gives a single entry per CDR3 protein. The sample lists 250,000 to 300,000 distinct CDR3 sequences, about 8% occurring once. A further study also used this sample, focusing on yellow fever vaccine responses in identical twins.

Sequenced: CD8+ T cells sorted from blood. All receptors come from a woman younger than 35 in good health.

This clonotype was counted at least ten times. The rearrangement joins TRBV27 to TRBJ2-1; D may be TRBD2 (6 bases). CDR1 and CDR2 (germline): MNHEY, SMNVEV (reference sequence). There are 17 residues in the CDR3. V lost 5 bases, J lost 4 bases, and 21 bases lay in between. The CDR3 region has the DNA TGTGCCAGCAGTCCGGATGGGGACTCAAATATATACAATGAGCAGTTCTTC. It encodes CASSPDGDSNIYNEQFF.

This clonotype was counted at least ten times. CDR3 amino acids: CASSLGWKNIQYF. The CDR3 nucleotides read TGTGCCAGCAGTTTGGGTTGGAAAAACATTCAGTACTTC. This sequence joins TRBV27 and TRBJ2-4; D remains unclear. V shed 3 bases and J shed 4 bases, with 7 bases lying between them. The germline V gene has CDR1 MNHEY and CDR2 SMNVEV (reference sequence). This CDR3 comprises 13 residues.

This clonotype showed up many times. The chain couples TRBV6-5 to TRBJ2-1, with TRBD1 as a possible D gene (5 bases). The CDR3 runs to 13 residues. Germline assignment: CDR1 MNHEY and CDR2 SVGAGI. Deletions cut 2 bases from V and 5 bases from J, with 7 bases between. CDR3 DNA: TGTGCCAGCAGTTACGAAGGGGACAATGAGCAGTTCTTC. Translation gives CASSYEGDNEQFF.

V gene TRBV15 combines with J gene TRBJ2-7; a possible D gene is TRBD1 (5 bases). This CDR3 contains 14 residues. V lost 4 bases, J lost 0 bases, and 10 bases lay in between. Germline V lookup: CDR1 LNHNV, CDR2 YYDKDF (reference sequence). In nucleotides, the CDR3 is TGTGCCACCAGCAACAGACAGAACTCCTACGAGCAGTACTTC. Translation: CATSNRQNSYEQYF.

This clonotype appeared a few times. CDR3 sequence: CASSSLAGGSPNEQFF. The CDR3 DNA reads as TGCGCCAGCAGCTCACTAGCGGGGGGATCCCCCAATGAGCAGTTCTTC. The chain combines TRBV4-1 with TRBJ2-1; the match to TRBD2 covers 12 bases. CDR3 length equals 16 residues. The germline V gene encodes CDR1 MGHRA and CDR2 YSYEKL. V dropped 5 bases and J dropped 6; count of bases not matched to a gene: 8.

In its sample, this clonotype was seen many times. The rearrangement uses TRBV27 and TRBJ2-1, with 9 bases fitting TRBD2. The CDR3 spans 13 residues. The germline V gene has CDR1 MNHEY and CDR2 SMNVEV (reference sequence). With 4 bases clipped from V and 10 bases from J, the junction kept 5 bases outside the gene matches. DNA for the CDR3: TGTGCCAGCAGTTACGGGACTAGCTGGGAGCAGTTCTTC. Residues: CASSYGTSWEQFF.

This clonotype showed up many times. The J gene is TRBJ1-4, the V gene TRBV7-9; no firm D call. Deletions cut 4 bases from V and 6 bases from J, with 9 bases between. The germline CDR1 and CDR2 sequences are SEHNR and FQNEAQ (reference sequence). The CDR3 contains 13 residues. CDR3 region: CASSSRDDEKLFF. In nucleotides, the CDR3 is TGTGCCAGCAGCTCGAGGGATGATGAAAAACTGTTTTTT.

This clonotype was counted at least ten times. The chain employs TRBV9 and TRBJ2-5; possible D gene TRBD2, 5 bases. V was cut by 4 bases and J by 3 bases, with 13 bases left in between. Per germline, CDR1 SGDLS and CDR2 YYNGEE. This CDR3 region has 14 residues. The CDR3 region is CASSLSGGEETQYF. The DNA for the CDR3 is TGTGCCAGCAGCCTCAGCGGAGGAGAAGAGACCCAGTACTTC.

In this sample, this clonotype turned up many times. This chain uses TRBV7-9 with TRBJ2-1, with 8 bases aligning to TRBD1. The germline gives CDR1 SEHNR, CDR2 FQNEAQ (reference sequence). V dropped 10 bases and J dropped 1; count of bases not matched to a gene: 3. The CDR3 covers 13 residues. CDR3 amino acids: CATRQGSYNEQFF. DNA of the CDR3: TGTGCCACCCGACAGGGGTCCTACAATGAGCAGTTCTTC.